The next 6 T cell receptor beta chains were all read from a single sample in a study of cytomegalovirus exposure and HLA in healthy donors. PCR amplification relied on 60 Vbeta primers (plus 13 Jbeta primers). The protocol was immunoSEQ multiplex PCR, while the TCRdb copy is restricted to in-frame clones and leaves out a portion. Among 80,000 or so clones, approximately 60% were seen once, and the ten largest hold under 4.5%. Sequencing was performed on PBMCs. The source of these receptors is a male donor in good health and CMV-seropositive.

The rearrangement joins TRBV5-1 to TRBJ1-6; TRBD1 matches at 7 bases. The CDR3 totals 15 residues. The trim removed 4 bases at V and 1 base at J, leaving 2 bases unmatched. Germline V gene data show CDR1 as SGHRS and CDR2 as YFSETQ. The CDR3 loop is CASSLTGSYNSPLHF. In DNA, the CDR3 is TGCGCCAGCAGCCTGACAGGGTCCTATAATTCACCCCTCCACTTT.

This clone was seen more than once but under ten times. Other DNA sequences in this specimen translate into the identical CDR3. The chain is built from TRBV28 and TRBJ1-5; D is possibly TRBD1 (6 bases). Trimming pared 6 bases from V and 7 bases from J, leaving 7 bases between. Per the germline V gene, CDR1 is MDHEN and CDR2 is SYDVKM. CDR3 length equals 11 residues. The CDR3 nucleotides read TGTGCCAGCAGGGGGGCCCAGCCCCAGCATTTT. As protein: CASRGAQPQHF.

In this sample, this clone turned up once. The chain combines TRBV19 with TRBJ2-3; 7 positions agree with TRBD1. The CDR3 spans 14 residues. Germline CDR1 and CDR2: LNHDA and SQIVND (reference sequence). V dropped 7 bases and J dropped 4; count of bases not matched to a gene: 8. CDR3: CASNSLDRSDTQYF. DNA of the CDR3: TGTGCCAGTAATTCGCTGGACAGGTCAGATACGCAGTATTTT. The variable domain in full, completed from reference TRBV19 and TRBJ2-3, reads DGGITQSPKYLFRKEGQNVTLSCEQNLNHDAMYWYRQDPGQGLRLIYYSQIVNDFQKGDIAEGYSVSREKKESFPLTVTSAQKNPTAFYLCASNSLDRSDTQYFGPGTRLTVL.

The chain couples TRBV7-9 to TRBJ2-7, with D possibly being TRBD1 (6 bases). CDR1 and CDR2 from the germline V gene are SEHNR and FQNEAQ (reference sequence). The CDR3 consists of 16 residues. The V end lost 5 bases, the J end lost 2 bases, and 19 bases lay between the germline ends. The CDR3 reads CASSDTGPTFTYEQYF. The CDR3 DNA sequence: TGTGCCAGCAGCGACACAGGGCCGACATTTACCTACGAGCAGTACTTC.

The V gene is TRBV9, the J gene TRBJ2-3, with 12 bases aligning to TRBD2. J lost 4 bases, V lost 6 bases, and 6 bases had no gene match. CDR1 and CDR2 from the germline V gene are SGDLS and YYNGEE. This CDR3 is 15 amino acids long. CDR3 protein: CASNLAGGVADTQYF. The CDR3 DNA sequence: TGTGCCAGCAACCTAGCGGGAGGGGTTGCAGATACGCAGTATTTT. Filled out from reference TRBV9 and TRBJ2-3, the complete variable domain reads DSGVTQTPKHLITATGQRVTLRCSPRSGDLSVYWYQQSLDQGLQFLIQYYNGEERAKGNILERFSAQQFPDLHSELNLSSLELGDSALYFCASNLAGGVADTQYFGPGTRLTVL.

The chain has TRBV9 and TRBJ2-3; the match to TRBD1 covers 9 bases. Losses at the gene ends were 0 bases for V and 5 bases for J; bases not matched to a gene: 4. This CDR3 is 15 amino acids long. Germline lookup yields CDR1 SGDLS and CDR2 YYNGEE. The CDR3 DNA reads TGTGCCAGCAGCGTAGGAGGACAGGGGCGAGATACGCAGTATTTT. Translated: CASSVGGQGRDTQYF. Using reference TRBV9 and TRBJ2-3 for the parts outside the CDR3, the full variable domain is DSGVTQTPKHLITATGQRVTLRCSPRSGDLSVYWYQQSLDQGLQFLIQYYNGEERAKGNILERFSAQQFPDLHSELNLSSLELGDSALYFCASSVGGQGRDTQYFGPGTRLTVL.